The present TCR beta chain was sequenced within a study of T-cell memory formation after mild COVID-19. Study background: Largely donor-specific sequence clusters came from a couple of donors.

Germline V gives CDR1 MNHEY, CDR2 SMNVEV (reference sequence). This CDR3 contains 14 residues. Deletions cut 5 bases from V and 4 bases from J, with 15 bases between. TCRdb analysed the 5' RACE reads with MiXCR anew, one entry per CDR3 protein. The table includes some 130,000 distinct CDR3 sequences, about 16% detected once. The chain carries TRBV27 and TRBJ2-7, with D tentatively TRBD1 or TRBD2 (5 bases each). Sequencing was done on a sample of PBMCs or a T cell subset sorted from them (not recorded which). This clonotype was sampled from an adult woman who had mild COVID-19 (a few samples of this study predate the infection). Cell type and time point are not known. In DNA form, the CDR3 reads TGTGCCAGCAGTCTCCGGGGCCTCAGATACGAGCAGTACTTC. It translates to CASSLRGLRYEQYF.